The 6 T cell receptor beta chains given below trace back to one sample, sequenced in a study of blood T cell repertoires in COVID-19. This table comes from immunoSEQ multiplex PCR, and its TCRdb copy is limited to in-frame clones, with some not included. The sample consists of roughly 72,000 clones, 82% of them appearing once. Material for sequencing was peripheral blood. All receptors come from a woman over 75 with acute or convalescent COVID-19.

In DNA form, the CDR3 reads TGTGCCAGCAGCCTAGGGGGTTCCACTGAAGCTTTCTTT. This codes for CASSLGGSTEAFF. This chain links TRBV4-2 with TRBJ1-1; D might be TRBD1 (6 bases). The CDR3 consists of 13 residues. Germline V gene sequence: CDR1 LGHNA, CDR2 YNFKEQ. V lost 4 bases and J 4 bases, leaving 10 bases between the germline ends.

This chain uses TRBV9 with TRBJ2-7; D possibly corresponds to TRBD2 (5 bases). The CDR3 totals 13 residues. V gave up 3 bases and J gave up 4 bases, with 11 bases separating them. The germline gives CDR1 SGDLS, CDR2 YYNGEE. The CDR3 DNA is TGTGCCAGCAGCGCCCACCTAGCTTACGAGCAGTACTTC. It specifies CASSAHLAYEQYF.

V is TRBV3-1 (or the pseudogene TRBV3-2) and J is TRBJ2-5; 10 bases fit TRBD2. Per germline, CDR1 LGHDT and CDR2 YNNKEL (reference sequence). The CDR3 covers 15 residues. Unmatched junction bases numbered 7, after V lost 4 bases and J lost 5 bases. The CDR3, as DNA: TGTGCCAGCAGCCCCAGCGGGAGGGCCTGGGAGACCCAGTACTTC. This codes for CASSPSGRAWETQYF.

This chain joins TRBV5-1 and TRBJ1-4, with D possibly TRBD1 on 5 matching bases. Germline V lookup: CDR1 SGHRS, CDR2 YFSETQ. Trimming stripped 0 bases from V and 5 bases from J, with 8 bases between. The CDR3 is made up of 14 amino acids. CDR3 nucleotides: TGCGCCAGCAGCTTGGAAGGGGTGAATGAAAAACTGTTTTTT. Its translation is CASSLEGVNEKLFF. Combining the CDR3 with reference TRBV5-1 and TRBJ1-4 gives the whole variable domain KAGVTQTPRYLIKTRGQQVTLSCSPISGHRSVSWYQQTPGQGLQFLFEYFSETQRNKGNFPGRFSGRQFSNSRSEMNVSTLELGDSALYLCASSLEGVNEKLFFGSGTQLSVL.

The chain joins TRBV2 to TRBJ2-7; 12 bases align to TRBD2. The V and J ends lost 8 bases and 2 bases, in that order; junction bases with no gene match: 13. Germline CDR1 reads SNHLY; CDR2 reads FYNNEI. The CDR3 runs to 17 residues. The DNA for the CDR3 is TGTGCCAGCCAACGACTAGCGGGAGTACTCAGGACCTACGAGCAGTACTTC. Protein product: CASQRLAGVLRTYEQYF. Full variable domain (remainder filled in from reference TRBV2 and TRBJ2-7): EPEVTQTPSHQVTQMGQEVILRCVPISNHLYFYWYRQILGQKVEFLVSFYNNEISEKSEIFDDQFSVERPDGSNFTLKIRSTKLEDSAMYFCASQRLAGVLRTYEQYFGPGTRLTVT.

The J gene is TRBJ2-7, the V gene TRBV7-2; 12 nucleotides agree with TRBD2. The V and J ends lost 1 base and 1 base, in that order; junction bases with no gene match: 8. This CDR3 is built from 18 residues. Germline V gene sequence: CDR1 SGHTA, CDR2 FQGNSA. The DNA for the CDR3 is TGTGCCAGCAGCTTAGGTGGACTAGCGGGGCAGAATTCCTACGAGCAGTACTTC. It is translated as CASSLGGLAGQNSYEQYF.